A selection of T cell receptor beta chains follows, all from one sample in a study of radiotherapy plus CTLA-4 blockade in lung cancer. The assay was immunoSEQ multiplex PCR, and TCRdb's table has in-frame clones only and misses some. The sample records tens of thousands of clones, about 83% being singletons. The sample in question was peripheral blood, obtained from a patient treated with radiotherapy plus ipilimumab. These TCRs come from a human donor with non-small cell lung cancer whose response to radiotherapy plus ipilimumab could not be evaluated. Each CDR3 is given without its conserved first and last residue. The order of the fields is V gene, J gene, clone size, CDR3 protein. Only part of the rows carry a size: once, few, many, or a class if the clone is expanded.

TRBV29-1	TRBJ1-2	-	SVEETRGYT
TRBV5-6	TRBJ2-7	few	ASSFGQNYEQY
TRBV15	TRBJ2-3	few	ATSRLEGAAGTDTQY
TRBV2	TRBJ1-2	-	ASSEEQVGYGYT
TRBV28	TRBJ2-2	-	ASSLPGEGTGELF
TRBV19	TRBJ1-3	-	ASSTLGPGTGTAAGNTIY
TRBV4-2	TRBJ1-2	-	ASSQDQGGTNYGYT
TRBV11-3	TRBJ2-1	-	ASSAGLAPYNEQF
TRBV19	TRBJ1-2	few	ASSSDILYT
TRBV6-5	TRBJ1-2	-	ASRPPVRDNGYT
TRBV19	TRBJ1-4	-	ASSISGLNEKLF
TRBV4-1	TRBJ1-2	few	ASSQGTGNYGYT
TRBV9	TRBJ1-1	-	ASSVQAGTEAF
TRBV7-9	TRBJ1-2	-	ASSQGSGGGYT
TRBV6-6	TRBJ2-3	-	ASSSQGGLAGDAQY
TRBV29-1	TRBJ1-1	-	SVEEVKGTDLMNTEAF
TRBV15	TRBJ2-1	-	ATSRAATGTRGINEQF
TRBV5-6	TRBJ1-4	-	ASSLVRGNEKLF
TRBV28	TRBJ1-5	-	ASTAGARNQPQH
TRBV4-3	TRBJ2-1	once	ASSLDRVGYEQF
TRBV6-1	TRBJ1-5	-	ASRQTHGGNQPQH
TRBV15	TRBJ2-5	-	ATSRDRQGVETQY
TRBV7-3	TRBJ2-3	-	ASSGGGTSGDTQY
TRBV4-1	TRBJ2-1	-	ASSQGVPLAGGKVEQF
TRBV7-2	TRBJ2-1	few	ASSSQTGAYNEQF
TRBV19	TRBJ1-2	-	ASSDRTSNYGYT
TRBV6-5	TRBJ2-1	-	ASRPTGTGRNEQF
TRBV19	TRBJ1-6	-	ASSSTGQNNSPLH
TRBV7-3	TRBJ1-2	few	ASSLMARYGYT
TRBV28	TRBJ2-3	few	ASSRLASSTDTQY
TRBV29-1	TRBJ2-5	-	SVEQGGETQY
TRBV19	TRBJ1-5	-	ASSMRTVYQPQH
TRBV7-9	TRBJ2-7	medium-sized	ASSLPPRLGNEQY
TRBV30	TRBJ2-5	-	AWSVLAGAGEQY
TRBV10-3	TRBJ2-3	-	AISGHPSGKLDTQY
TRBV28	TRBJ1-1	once	ASSLTGDTEAF
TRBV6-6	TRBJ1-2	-	ASIQITGGPGYT
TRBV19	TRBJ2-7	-	ASSQTGVYEQY